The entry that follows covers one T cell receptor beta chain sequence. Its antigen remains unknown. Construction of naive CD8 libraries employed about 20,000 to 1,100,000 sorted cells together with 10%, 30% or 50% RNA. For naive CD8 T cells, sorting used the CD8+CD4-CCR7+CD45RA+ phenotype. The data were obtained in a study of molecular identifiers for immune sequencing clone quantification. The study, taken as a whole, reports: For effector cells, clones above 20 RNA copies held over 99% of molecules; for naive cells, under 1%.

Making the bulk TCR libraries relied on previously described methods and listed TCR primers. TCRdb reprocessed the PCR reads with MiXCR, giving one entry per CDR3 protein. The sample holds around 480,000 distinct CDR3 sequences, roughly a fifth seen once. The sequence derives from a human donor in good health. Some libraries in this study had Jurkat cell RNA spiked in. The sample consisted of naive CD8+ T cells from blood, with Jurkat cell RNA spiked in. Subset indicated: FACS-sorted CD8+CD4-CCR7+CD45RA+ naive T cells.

The DNA for the CDR3 is TGTGCCAGCAGTTTGTATCCCCCGAACTACGAGCAGTACTTC. This encodes CASSLYPPNYEQYF. The chain carries TRBV27 and TRBJ2-7; D uncertain. The CDR3 spans 14 residues. Trimming left V 3 bases short and J 3 bases short, with 12 bases between. Germline V gene data show CDR1 as MNHEY and CDR2 as SMNVEV (reference sequence).